Presented here are 9 T cell receptor beta chains from one specimen sequenced in a study of human T cells and chemical hapten exposure. Each CDR3 protein is one row after TCRdb ran MiXCR on the RACE reads. The sample consists of a few hundred thousand distinct CDR3 sequences, about 5.4% of them appearing once. Time point: pre-sensitization, week 0. Treatment given: therapeutic diphenylcyclopropenone sensitization with weekly scalp DPC. The specimen comprised whole blood, sampled in connection with sensitization to the hapten diphenylcyclopropenone (DPC). These receptors were collected from a woman under 30 with alopecia areata. Some clones in this sample may be carry-over from other donors' samples.

In its sample, this clonotype was seen many times. This sequence joins TRBV5-4 and TRBJ2-3, with D maybe TRBD2 (5 bases). V was cut by 4 bases and J by 6 bases, with 9 bases left in between. There are 12 residues in the CDR3. Germline CDR1 is SGHNT and CDR2 is YYREEE (reference sequence). CDR3 protein: CASSGGSDTQYF. The DNA of the CDR3 is TGTGCCAGCAGCGGAGGATCGGATACGCAGTATTTT.

CDR3 in amino acids: CASSFGQGGWTEAFF. DNA for the CDR3: TGTGCCAGCAGCTTCGGACAGGGAGGATGGACTGAAGCTTTCTTT. V usage is TRBV7-2 and J usage is TRBJ1-1, with TRBD1 matching 8 bases. Trimming cost V 3 bases and J 5 bases; bases outside gene matches: 8. Germline lookup yields CDR1 SGHTA and CDR2 FQGNSA. The CDR3 contains 15 residues. Full variable domain (outside the CDR3, taken from reference TRBV7-2 and TRBJ1-1): GAGVSQSPSNKVTEKGKDVELRCDPISGHTALYWYRQSLGQGLEFLIYFQGNSAPDKSGLPSDRFSAERTGGSVSTLTIQRTQQEDSAVYLCASSFGQGGWTEAFFGQGTRLTVV.

This CDR3 is CASSFGTPTTDTQYF. As DNA, the CDR3 is TGCGCCAGCAGCTTCGGGACTCCAACCACAGATACGCAGTATTTT. V and J are TRBV5-1 and TRBJ2-3, with a possible D match to TRBD2 (6 bases). The CDR3 spans 15 residues. CDR1 SGHRS and CDR2 YFSETQ come from the germline V gene. V was clipped by 2 bases and J by 2 bases, with 12 bases between them.

This clonotype was counted between two and nine times. The V and J genes are TRBV6-6 and TRBJ2-3; D gene unclear. The ends were cut back, 7 bases at V and 1 base at J, with 9 bases in the middle. This CDR3 has 13 residues. Germline CDR1 reads MNHNY; CDR2 reads SVGAGI (reference sequence). CDR3 nucleotide sequence: TGTGCCAGCACTGCCGAGGGCACAGATACGCAGTATTTT. This codes for CASTAEGTDTQYF.

This clonotype was recorded many times. The CDR3 DNA reads TGTGCCACCAGTGACAACCCTGGACAGGGCGGTTCCTACAATGAGCAGTTCTTC. Its protein product is CATSDNPGQGGSYNEQFF. V and J are TRBV24-1 and TRBJ2-1, with 8 bases fitting TRBD1. The V gene's germline CDR1 is KGHDR and CDR2 SFDVKD. The CDR3 loop spans 18 amino acids. V trimming: 4 bases; J trimming: 1 base; junction bases outside the gene matches: 11.

The sample holds many counts of this clonotype. The chain combines TRBV11-1 with TRBJ2-7, with D tentatively TRBD1 (5 bases). The CDR3 totals 12 residues. V dropped 0 bases and J dropped 7 bases, with 7 bases sitting between them. Germline V gives CDR1 SGHAT, CDR2 FQDESV (reference sequence). The CDR3 coding sequence is TGTGCCAGCAGCTTAGCTAGGACAGAGCAGTACTTC. Protein: CASSLARTEQYF.

This chain connects TRBV2 to TRBJ1-4, with D hard to call. CDR1 is SNHLY, CDR2 FYNNEI, per germline. The CDR3 totals 13 residues. V lost 6 bases, J lost 10 bases, and 15 bases lay in between. Here the CDR3 reads CASRREVRGKLFF. The DNA of the CDR3 is TGTGCCAGCAGGAGGGAGGTCCGGGGAAAACTGTTTTTT.

This clonotype was seen at least ten times. This chain uses TRBV2 with TRBJ2-5; D is uncertain. The V and J ends lost 6 bases and 5 bases respectively, with 10 bases between them. There are 12 residues in the CDR3. The germline gives CDR1 SNHLY, CDR2 FYNNEI. The CDR3, as DNA: TGTGCCAGCAGCCCTGGCCCGGAGACCCAGTACTTC. Translating it yields CASSPGPETQYF. Full variable domain (remainder filled in from reference TRBV2 and TRBJ2-5): EPEVTQTPSHQVTQMGQEVILRCVPISNHLYFYWYRQILGQKVEFLVSFYNNEISEKSEIFDDQFSVERPDGSNFTLKIRSTKLEDSAMYFCASSPGPETQYFGPGTRLLVL.

This clonotype has ten or more counts. V is TRBV2 and J is TRBJ1-5; D unresolved. Germline lookup yields CDR1 SNHLY and CDR2 FYNNEI. This CDR3 has 15 amino acids. V gave up 6 bases and J gave up 5 bases, with 17 bases separating them. CDR3 in DNA: TGTGCCAGCAGACCCGGACCCGGGAGGTATCAGCCCCAGCATTTT. The encoded protein is CASRPGPGRYQPQHF.